This passage covers 21 T cell receptor beta chains from one sample sequenced in a study of blood T cell repertoires in COVID-19. Assay used: immunoSEQ multiplex PCR; TCRdb lists only in-frame clones, some missing. The sample records about 67,000 clones, around 87% being singletons. Specimen: peripheral blood. The receptors shown here come from a man aged 50-60 years with active COVID-19.

The chain joins TRBV9 to TRBJ2-5, with 7 bases lining up with TRBD2. V lost 8 bases to trimming and J lost 0 bases; unmatched junction nucleotides: 10. Germline lookup yields CDR1 SGDLS and CDR2 YYNGEE. This CDR3 is built from 15 residues. CDR3 sequence (DNA): TGTGCCAGTTCCTGGGAGGGGAATTACCAAGAGACCCAGTACTTC. This codes for CASSWEGNYQETQYF.

With respect to this clone: Other DNA variants within this sample encode the same CDR3. CDR3 sequence reads: CASSTGYGYTF. CDR3 DNA: TGTGCCAGCAGTACAGGCTATGGCTACACCTTC. The chain has TRBV6-5 and TRBJ1-2, with TRBD1 as a possible D gene (5 bases). The CDR3 loop spans 11 amino acids. CDR1 and CDR2 from the germline V gene are MNHEY and SVGAGI. V gave up 5 bases and J gave up 4 bases, with 5 bases separating them.

The V and J genes are TRBV4-1 and TRBJ2-5, with 11 positions matching TRBD2. The CDR3 is made up of 16 amino acids. With V trimmed by 0 bases and J by 5 bases, 5 bases remained unmatched. Germline V lookup: CDR1 MGHRA, CDR2 YSYEKL. CDR3 region: CASSQETSGILETQYF. CDR3 DNA: TGCGCCAGCAGCCAAGAGACTAGCGGGATTCTTGAGACCCAGTACTTC.

The chain employs TRBV6-2 or TRBV6-3 and TRBJ1-1; possibly TRBD1 for D (6 bases). V gave up 5 bases and J gave up 5 bases, with 12 bases separating them. This CDR3 region has 13 residues. Germline V lookup: CDR1 MNHEY, CDR2 SVGEGT. CDR3 DNA sequence: TGTGCCAGCAGTAAAACAGGGTTGACTGAAGCTTTCTTT. Its translation is CASSKTGLTEAFF.

This clone was counted a few times. The chain joins TRBV2 to TRBJ2-5; 7 bases agree with TRBD2. V shed 5 bases, J shed 5 bases, and the junction held 8 bases outside the gene matches. Germline CDR1 and CDR2: SNHLY and FYNNEI. The CDR3 contains 14 residues. CDR3 DNA sequence: TGTGCCAGCAGTTCCCGGGGGGTCGGGGAGACCCAGTACTTC. It codes for CASSSRGVGETQYF.

The rearrangement joins TRBV30 to TRBJ1-2, with D unresolved. Germline CDR1 reads GTSNPN; CDR2 reads SVGIG (reference sequence). Deletions cut 0 bases from V and 8 bases from J, with 10 bases between. The CDR3 is 12 residues long. Written as DNA, the CDR3 is TGTGCCTGGAGTGTAAGCCAGAGGGGCTACACCTTC. Protein sequence: CAWSVSQRGYTF.

The chain combines TRBV19 with TRBJ1-5; TRBD1 might be the D (5 bases). Germline loops: CDR1 LNHDA, CDR2 SQIVND (reference sequence). V was trimmed by 4 bases and J by 2 bases, leaving 15 bases between them. The CDR3 consists of 16 residues. This CDR3 reads CASSTQAGLGNQPQHF. CDR3 in DNA: TGTGCCAGTAGTACCCAAGCGGGGCTGGGCAATCAGCCCCAGCATTTT.

The CDR3 loop is CASSRTSGEQFF. The CDR3 DNA sequence: TGTGCCAGCAGTCGGACTAGCGGGGAGCAGTTCTTC. The chain couples TRBV11-3 to TRBJ2-1; TRBD2 aligns across 11 bases. Unmatched junction bases numbered 2, after V lost 6 bases and J lost 10 bases. CDR1 and CDR2 from the germline V gene are SGHNT and YENEEA. The CDR3 contains 12 residues.

This clone was detected once. J is TRBJ1-1 and V is TRBV5-1, with 8 bases aligning to TRBD1. The V segment lost 4 bases and the J segment 4 bases; nucleotides outside the gene matches: 6. The CDR3 length is 14 residues. Germline values: CDR1 SGHRS, CDR2 YFSETQ. CDR3: CASSPSQGGTEAFF. The CDR3 DNA reads TGCGCCAGCAGCCCCTCACAGGGGGGCACTGAAGCTTTCTTT.

The chain couples TRBV12-3 or TRBV12-4 to TRBJ1-1; possible D gene TRBD1, 5 bases. Trimming shortened V by 6 bases and J by 8 bases, and 16 bases separated the two germline ends. This CDR3 has 13 residues. The CDR3 DNA reads as TGTGCCAGCAGCCTTAGGGGTCCAGGAGAAGCTTTCTTT. It yields the protein CASSLRGPGEAFF.

This CDR3 reads CATSREHSLTGNTIYF. The CDR3 region has the DNA TGTGCCACCAGCAGAGAGCACAGCCTGACTGGAAACACCATATATTTT. This rearrangement joins TRBV15 to TRBJ1-3; unclear D gene. The CDR3 is 16 amino acids. V lost 0 bases, J lost 2 bases, and 11 bases lay in between. The germline V gene has CDR1 LNHNV and CDR2 YYDKDF (reference sequence).

V is TRBV9 and J is TRBJ1-1; 10 positions agree with TRBD1. This CDR3 contains 17 residues. The germline CDR1 and CDR2 sequences are SGDLS and YYNGEE. The junction had 8 bases not matched to a gene; V was cut back by 0 bases and J by 3 bases. CDR3 sequence: CASSVGHDRGLDTEAFF. The CDR3 nucleotides are TGTGCCAGCAGCGTAGGGCATGACAGGGGGCTAGACACTGAAGCTTTCTTT.

This chain uses TRBV20-1 with TRBJ1-1; D remains unclear. The ends were cut back, 3 bases at V and 5 bases at J, with 16 bases in the middle. The CDR3 is 14 residues long. Per germline, CDR1 DFQATT and CDR2 SNEGSKA (reference sequence). The CDR3 here is CSASPAGLRTEAFF. The CDR3 DNA reads as TGCAGTGCTAGTCCGGCGGGCCTCAGGACTGAAGCTTTCTTT.

The chain uses TRBV6-2 or TRBV6-3 and TRBJ2-7; D gene uncertain. Trimming took 2 bases from V and 6 from J, leaving 17 bases between them. Germline CDR1 reads MNHEY; CDR2 reads SVGEGT. CDR3 size: 15 residues. The CDR3 DNA reads TGTGCCAGCAGTTACCTCCCAGCGCCTCTTGCCGAGCAGTACTTC. Translating it yields CASSYLPAPLAEQYF.

This chain joins TRBV5-1 and TRBJ1-1; D not resolved. CDR1 is SGHRS, CDR2 YFSETQ, per germline. Trimming shortened V by 0 bases and J by 4 bases, and 16 bases separated the two germline ends. The CDR3 contains 16 residues. As DNA, the CDR3 is TGCGCCAGCAGCTTGGGCGGGAGCCAAAGGAGCACTGAAGCTTTCTTT. It specifies CASSLGGSQRSTEAFF.

The gene calls are TRBV5-4 and TRBJ1-4; no clear D gene. The V gene lost 2 bases and the J gene lost 0 bases, with 8 bases spanning the gap. The CDR3 consists of 15 residues. Germline CDR1 SGHNT, CDR2 YYREEE (reference sequence). The CDR3: CASSFSGTTNEKLFF. CDR3 DNA: TGTGCCAGCAGCTTTTCAGGCACAACTAATGAAAAACTGTTTTTT.

This chain uses TRBV6-2 or TRBV6-3 with TRBJ1-1; 10 bases fit TRBD1. The CDR3 is 18 amino acids. Trimming took 5 bases from V and 0 from J; bases not matched to a gene: 12. The germline V gene encodes CDR1 MNHEY and CDR2 SVGEGT. In DNA, the CDR3 is TGTGCCAGCAGTCACACGACCGGGACAGGGGCTATGAACACTGAAGCTTTCTTT. Translating gives CASSHTTGTGAMNTEAFF.

The chain joins TRBV4-1 to TRBJ2-6, with a tentative D call TRBD2 (6 bases). V was shortened by 2 bases and J by 1 base, with 15 bases between the two germline ends. CDR3 length: 18 residues. CDR1 MGHRA and CDR2 YSYEKL come from the germline V gene. The CDR3 reads CASSQRETRGSGANVLTF. In DNA form, the CDR3 reads TGCGCCAGCAGCCAACGCGAGACTAGGGGATCTGGGGCCAACGTCCTGACTTTC.

This chain links TRBV12-3 or TRBV12-4 with TRBJ1-2, with D hard to call. The CDR3 extends over 13 amino acids. V shed 7 bases and J shed 1 base, with 10 bases lying between them. CDR3 in DNA: TGTGCCAGCACTTACACGATTAACTATGGCTACACCTTC. The encoded protein is CASTYTINYGYTF.

The gene calls are TRBV9 and TRBJ1-5, with no clear D. CDR3 length: 14 residues. Trimming shortened V by 1 base and J by 2 bases, and 7 bases separated the two germline ends. Germline V gene data show CDR1 as SGDLS and CDR2 as YYNGEE. CDR3 DNA sequence: TGTGCCAGCAGCGTATACGGGGGCAATCAGCCCCAGCATTTT. The encoded protein is CASSVYGGNQPQHF.

The V call is TRBV11-2, the J call TRBJ1-4; TRBD1 might be the D (6 bases). This CDR3 is built from 13 residues. Trimming stripped 5 bases from V and 7 bases from J, with 11 bases between. CDR1 is SGHAT, CDR2 FQNNGV, per germline. CDR3 in amino acids: CASSRNRVEKLFF. The DNA of the CDR3 is TGTGCCAGCAGCCGGAACAGGGTTGAAAAACTGTTTTTT.